This TCR beta chain stems from a study of early T cells in non-severe SARS-CoV-2 infection. The overall study: Sequencing targeted bulk RNA from unsorted whole blood, leaving chains unpaired.

This clonotype showed up many times. Trimming removed 1 base from V and 9 bases from J, with 10 bases in between. This CDR3 contains 14 residues. Germline CDR1 LNHDA, CDR2 SQIVND (reference sequence). Attached unique molecular identifiers marked individual cDNA molecules. Each CDR3 protein is one row after TCRdb ran MiXCR on the 5' RACE reads. The sample has around 26,000 distinct CDR3 sequences, less than 5% seen once. The TCR originated in an adult who was a healthcare worker with PCR-confirmed SARS-CoV-2 infection or an uninfected control (not recorded which). The chain couples TRBV19 to TRBJ2-6; D possibly corresponds to TRBD1 (5 bases). Sequences were obtained from whole blood. The CDR3 region is CASSIAQGNNVLTF. CDR3 coding DNA: TGTGCCAGTAGTATAGCCCAGGGTAACAACGTCCTGACTTTC.